This TCR beta chain derives from a study of shared clonotypes between healthy human individuals (dated by TCRdb to about 2020). As for the study more broadly: The cohort included three men and a couple of women between 18 and 49 years of age. To increase sequencing depth and limit assay-specific biases, different laboratories used diverse techniques to prepare libraries and sequence TCR repertoires. Leukapheresis yielded between about 0.9 and 8.9 billion PBMCs per donor. To estimate repertoire size and how much clonotype sharing occurs between individuals, the study deeply sequenced the blood TCR repertoires of five healthy adults.

The junction shows trimming of 0 bases on V and 6 bases on J, plus 6 bases between the germline ends. The germline V gene encodes CDR1 MNHNS and CDR2 SASEGT. From the cysteine up to the phenylalanine, the CDR3 has a length of 13 residues. Only the CDR3 region is kept as DNA, spanning 39 bases read in frame from base 1. Using the deep immunoSEQ assay, multiplex PCR amplified TCR CDR3 regions from genomic DNA. Extracted genomic DNA from each cell subset was spread evenly across all wells of several immunoSEQ 96-well plates, with each plate serving as a replicate. For unsorted PBMC, each replicate PCR was loaded with approximately 300 ng genomic DNA, equivalent to roughly 33,000 T cell genomes. Genomic DNA from unsorted PBMC was sequenced over ten immunoSEQ deep assay plates. The purified libraries were quantified using a Qubit 3.0 fluorometer, sized with a Bioanalyzer 2100, and then quantified again using the KAPA Library Quantification kit. Each immunoSEQ 96-well plate was sequenced on its own single-read 150-cycle Illumina NextSeq 550 flow cell. From the authors' description of their analysis: Because the immunoSEQ output held only junctional sequences and lacked quality scores, the filtering could not match the filtering applied to full-length reads. To assign V/J genes and CDR3, sequences were annotated against IMGT germline references using PyIR, a Python wrapper for IgBLAST v1.9. Reads with weak V/J assignments (E-value above 1e-6), missing CDR3, stop codons, out-of-frame junctions, or ambiguous translated residues were removed. A V3J clonotype was defined by an identical inferred V gene, J gene, and CDR3 amino acid sequence. Percentage overlap between repertoires was computed as shared unique clonotypes divided by the size of the smaller repertoire. Three approaches were used to assess repertoire richness: RTK rarefaction, the Chao1 estimator, and Recon v2.1 estimates of unobserved clonotypes. The table comes from immuneACCESS by way of TCRdb, which keeps in-frame sequences with V and J called. Part of the clones is missing from these tables; in studies checked, under half for an unresolved V gene and the rest for unknown reasons. The V and J calls and clone size come from that table; D and trimming were worked out from the DNA. The sample table contains some 92,000 clones; only one count was recorded for roughly 45% of them. Of the sample, over 12% falls within the top ten clones.

Donors were healthy HIV-negative adults with no recently reported acute infections or vaccinations. All donors were Caucasian adults living in Nashville, Tennessee, USA. For unsorted samples, 75 million to 100 million PBMCs were counted and genomic DNA was extracted with the QIAamp DNA Blood Mini kit. Blood was obtained by leukapheresis, after which PBMCs were separated by Ficoll-Histopaque density gradient centrifugation and cryopreserved in liquid nitrogen vapor phase. The paper's findings and limits, for the study overall: Pairwise subsampling indicated that sequencing depth was expected to affect the degree of clonotype sharing among donors. Sampling was restricted to blood, and TCR repertoires in tissues likely differ from the TCR repertoires found in blood. Because the study included a small number of donors, the genetic and exposure-history diversity represented was limited.

There are a few counts of this clone. Its antigen is not yet known. Qualities for individual bases were not recorded, and no much larger clone is one base off. The V gene is TRBV6-1 and the J gene is TRBJ1-5, with the D gene call left open. The sequence was obtained from a woman between 40 and 50 years old in good health. Some clones in this sample may be carry-over from other donors' samples. Sequencing was done on a sample of PBMCs. The nucleotide sequence is TGTGCCAGCAGTGAAGCGGGTGTTCAGCCCCAGCATTTT. Its protein product is CASSEAGVQPQHF.